This T cell receptor (beta chain) was sequenced during a study of blood T cell repertoires in COVID-19. Whole-study context: From T cells, B-cell-depleted T cells, or PBMCs came the material, which was cDNA or gDNA.

Profiled with immunoSEQ multiplex PCR; TCRdb holds only in-frame clones, not every one. The table shows around 110,000 clones, with approximately 88% occurring only once. Germline CDR1 and CDR2: MDHEN and SYDVKM. V was cut by 8 bases and J by 4 bases, with 18 bases left in between. The CDR3 loop spans 15 amino acids. The receptor comes from a middle-aged man with active or convalescent COVID-19. The chain has TRBV28 and TRBJ1-3, with D perhaps matching TRBD1 (6 bases). The sequencing sample was made of peripheral blood. CDR3 sequence (DNA): TGTGCCAGCTTCCCATCAAGGGGGTCAGGAAACACCATATATTTT. Translated, it gives CASFPSRGSGNTIYF.